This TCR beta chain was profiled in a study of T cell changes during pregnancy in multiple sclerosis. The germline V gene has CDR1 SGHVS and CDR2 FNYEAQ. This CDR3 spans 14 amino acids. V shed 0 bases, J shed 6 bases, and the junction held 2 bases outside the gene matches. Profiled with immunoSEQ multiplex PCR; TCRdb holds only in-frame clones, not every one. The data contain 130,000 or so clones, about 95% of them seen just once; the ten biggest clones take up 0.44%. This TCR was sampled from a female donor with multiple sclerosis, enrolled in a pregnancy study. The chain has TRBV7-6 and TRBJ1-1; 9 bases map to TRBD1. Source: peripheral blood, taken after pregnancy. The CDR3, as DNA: TGTGCCAGCAGCTTAGCCGGGACAGGGTCTGAAGCTTTCTTT. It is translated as CASSLAGTGSEAFF. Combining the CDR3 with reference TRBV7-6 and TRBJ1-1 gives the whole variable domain GAGVSQSPRYKVTKRGQDVALRCDPISGHVSLYWYRQALGQGPEFLTYFNYEAQQDKSGLPNDRFSAERPEGSISTLTIQRTEQRDSAMYRCASSLAGTGSEAFFGQGTRLTVV.